The clone carrying this T cell receptor beta chain was counted only a few times. Germline values: CDR1 MNHEY, CDR2 SVGAGI. This CDR3 is 11 amino acids long. Deletions cut 10 bases from V and 0 bases from J, with 4 bases between. This sample stems from a study of CD8+ T cells in alopecia areata. Study context: A regimen of oral tofacitinib, 5 to 10 mg twice daily, was given to treated patients.

Sequencing used cDNA as its template, made by extracting RNA and reverse transcribing it. Libraries were prepared by immunoSEQ multiplex PCR; TCRdb keeps only in-frame clonotypes and omits some of them. The sample carries 200,000 to 250,000 clones, roughly two thirds recorded once. This chain links TRBV6-5 with TRBJ2-1; no firm D call. The sequenced sample was CD4+ T cells sorted from blood, obtained at week 0. The receptor's source is a human donor with alopecia areata. The CDR3 nucleotides are TGTGCCACGAGCTCCTACAATGAGCAGTTCTTC. It encodes CATSSYNEQFF.